These T cell receptor beta chains were read from a single sample in a study of T cell responses to AZD1222 COVID-19 vaccine. Assay used: immunoSEQ multiplex PCR; TCRdb lists only in-frame clones, some missing. The repertoire holds about 160,000 clones, roughly nine tenths seen once, with 4.4% in the top ten. Here the sequenced sample was peripheral blood, taken on day 0 of MenACWY control vaccination. The source of these receptors is an adult in good health. The CDR3 runs from the conserved cysteine through the conserved F or W. The D gene is left open where the match is weak. Size is stated for part of the rows, as once, few or many counts, or as a class when the clone is expanded.

d_call,j_call,v_call,clone_size,cdr3_nt,cdr3_aa
.,TRBJ1-2,TRBV30,.,TGTGCCTGGAGTCGCGTAGCCCACACCTTC,CAWSRVAHTF
.,TRBJ1-5,TRBV6-5,few,TGTGCCAGCAGGGGCGTTGGGGGGCGCCAGCATTTT,CASRGVGGRQHF
.,TRBJ2-7,TRBV6-2/TRBV6-3,.,TGTGCCAGCAGTTACAGATGGGGCAGGGTAACCCACGAGCAGTACTTC,CASSYRWGRVTHEQYF
.,TRBJ1-1,TRBV27,.,TGTGCCAGCAGTTTTGCAGGGGCCGGAGCTTTCTTT,CASSFAGAGAFF
.,TRBJ2-7,TRBV3-1/TRBV3-2,.,TGTGCCAGCAGCCAAGGCTGGACAGAAACCTACGAGCAGTACTTC,CASSQGWTETYEQYF
TRBD1,TRBJ1-5,TRBV19,once,TGTGCCAGTACTTGGACAGGGCGAAATCAGCCCCAGCATTTT,CASTWTGRNQPQHF
TRBD1,TRBJ2-3,TRBV28,.,TGTGCCAGCAGGTTAGCTGGGACAGGGAACACAGATACGCAGTATTTT,CASRLAGTGNTDTQYF
.,TRBJ2-2,TRBV7-9,.,TGTGCCAGCAGCACCCTCCCACAGGCATACAACACCGGGGAGCTGTTTTTT,CASSTLPQAYNTGELFF
.,TRBJ1-5,TRBV6-5,.,TGTGCCAGCAAGATGAGGGACAATCAGCCCCAGCATTTT,CASKMRDNQPQHF
.,TRBJ1-1,TRBV3-1/TRBV3-2,.,TGTGCCAGCAGCCCCTCGTTGAACACTGAAGCTTTCTTT,CASSPSLNTEAFF
.,TRBJ1-5,TRBV18,.,TGTGCCAGCTCACCGACGGGGAATCAGCCCCAGCATTTT,CASSPTGNQPQHF
.,TRBJ1-5,TRBV21-1,.,TGTGCCAGCAGAGGGAGCCAGTGGCACCAGCATTTT,CASRGSQWHQHF
TRBD1,TRBJ2-3,TRBV5-1,.,TGCGCCAGCAGCAACCCGCCGGGACAGGGCCTAAATACGCAGTATTTT,CASSNPPGQGLNTQYF
.,TRBJ1-5,TRBV15,.,TGTGCCACCAGCAGACCAGAAGGGCAGGGGAATCAGCCCCAGCATTTT,CATSRPEGQGNQPQHF
TRBD1,TRBJ1-5,TRBV19,.,TGTGCCAGTCGCATGAGGGACAGGGGAAGAGGTCAGCCCCAGCATTTT,CASRMRDRGRGQPQHF
TRBD2,TRBJ2-2,TRBV10-2,.,TGCGCCAGCAGTGGCGGGAGCACCGGGGAGCTGTTTTTT,CASSGGSTGELFF
.,TRBJ1-3,TRBV12-3/TRBV12-4,few,TGTGCCAGCAGTCGAGACAGAGGAAACACCATATATTTT,CASSRDRGNTIYF
TRBD2,TRBJ2-3,TRBV28,.,TGTGCCAGCAGCCCTAGCGGGAGAGGCTCAGATACGCAGTATTTT,CASSPSGRGSDTQYF
.,TRBJ2-2,TRBV6-5,.,TGTGCCAGCAGCTACGGGGGGCGGAACACCGGGGAGCTGTTTTTT,CASSYGGRNTGELFF
.,TRBJ2-2,TRBV3-1/TRBV3-2,.,TGTGCCAGCAGCGTTTTCGGAGGGAACACCGGGGAGCTGTTTTTT,CASSVFGGNTGELFF
TRBD2,TRBJ2-2,TRBV19,.,TGTGCCAGTAGTAGGGCGGGAGGGTCGAACACCGGGGAGCTGTTTTTT,CASSRAGGSNTGELFF
.,TRBJ1-2,TRBV7-2,.,TGTGCCAGCAGCCATCGGACAGTCACAGCTAACTATGGCTACACCTTC,CASSHRTVTANYGYTF
TRBD1,TRBJ2-7,TRBV29-1,.,TGCAGCGTCGGACAGGGAAGGTTCTACGAGCAGTACTTC,CSVGQGRFYEQYF
.,TRBJ1-2,TRBV27,few,TGTGCCAGCAGTTTAGTTGCCTCTTACGCTAACTATGGCTACACCTTC,CASSLVASYANYGYTF